A single sample gave rise to the 9 T cell receptor beta chains below, sequenced in a study of T cells in Graves' hyperthyroidism and ophthalmopathy. Amplified TCR beta CDR3 regions came from RNA transcripts. TCR CDR3 regions were first amplified by RT-PCR with HTBI primers. Via MiXCR, TCRdb re-called the multiplex PCR reads, giving one row per CDR3 protein. The table includes approximately 380,000 distinct CDR3 sequences, approximately 17% detected once. Specimen: blood. These receptors were obtained from a man aged 18 to 30 with Graves' ophthalmopathy.

There are a few counts of this clonotype. The chain uses TRBV9 and TRBJ2-3; 7 bases fit TRBD2. Germline V gives CDR1 SGDLS, CDR2 YYNGEE. Trimming cost V 6 bases and J 5 bases; bases outside gene matches: 12. The CDR3 totals 15 residues. This chain's CDR3 is CASTPSGGEGDTQYF. The CDR3 coding sequence is TGTGCCAGCACCCCCTCTGGGGGGGAGGGAGATACGCAGTATTTT.

This chain uses TRBV10-1 with TRBJ1-2, with TRBD1 matching 9 bases. The junction had 7 bases not matched to a gene; V was cut back by 7 bases and J by 7 bases. Germline lookup yields CDR1 WNHNN and CDR2 SYGVQD (reference sequence). The CDR3 consists of 13 residues. CDR3: CASKWTGVSGYTF. The CDR3 nucleotides are TGCGCCAGCAAGTGGACAGGGGTCTCTGGCTACACCTTC.

Only a few counts were recorded for this clonotype. This chain joins TRBV12-3 or TRBV12-4 and TRBJ1-3, with D tentatively TRBD1 (6 bases). Trimming stripped 2 bases from V and 6 bases from J, with 11 bases between. The CDR3 loop spans 14 amino acids. The CDR3 loop reads CASSLNRVENTIYF. The CDR3 nucleotides read TGTGCCAGCAGTTTAAACAGGGTGGAAAACACCATATATTTT.

The chain joins TRBV9 to TRBJ2-5, with 9 bases aligning to TRBD2. The CDR3 loop spans 14 amino acids. Germline-derived CDR1 and CDR2 are SGDLS and YYNGEE. V shed 3 bases and J 3 bases; nucleotides not matched to a gene: 3. This CDR3 is CASSDSGGKETQYF. CDR3 DNA: TGTGCCAGCAGCGATAGCGGGGGAAAAGAGACCCAGTACTTC.

This clonotype was counted ten times or more. The gene calls are TRBV9 and TRBJ1-1, with D perhaps TRBD1 (6 bases). Between the trimmed V and J ends, which lost 3 bases and 2 bases, there was a span of 8 bases. Germline V gives CDR1 SGDLS, CDR2 YYNGEE. The CDR3 spans 13 residues. The CDR3 DNA sequence: TGTGCCAGCAGCGGGGGGCTTAACACTGAAGCTTTCTTT. Protein sequence: CASSGGLNTEAFF.

This clonotype was seen at least ten times. V gene TRBV2 combines with J gene TRBJ1-2; the match to TRBD1 covers 7 bases. The CDR3 totals 12 residues. Germline V CDR1 and CDR2: SNHLY, FYNNEI. V lost 8 bases to trimming and J lost 5 bases; unmatched junction nucleotides: 5. CDR3 bases: TGTGCCAGCGTGATGACAGGGTATGGCTACACCTTC. Its protein is CASVMTGYGYTF.

In its sample, this clonotype was seen a few times. The V gene is TRBV18, the J gene TRBJ2-1, with D tentatively TRBD2 (6 bases). Trimming took off 5 bases at V and 8 bases at J, with 19 bases between the two ends. CDR1 is KGHSH, CDR2 LQKENI, per germline. The CDR3 is made up of 15 amino acids. The CDR3 reads CASSTRESKGHEQFF. CDR3 sequence (DNA): TGTGCCAGCTCAACCCGGGAGTCAAAGGGACATGAGCAGTTCTTC. The complete variable domain, with remaining parts taken from reference TRBV18 and TRBJ2-1, reads NAGVMQNPRHLVRRRGQEARLRCSPMKGHSHVYWYRQLPEEGLKFMVYLQKENIIDESGMPKERFSAEFPKEGPSILRIQQVVRGDSAAYFCASSTRESKGHEQFFGPGTRLTVL.

This chain uses TRBV5-1 with TRBJ2-1; unclear D gene. The germline CDR1 and CDR2 sequences are SGHRS and YFSETQ. This CDR3 spans 14 amino acids. The V end was cut by 0 bases, the J end by 3 bases, with 7 bases between. The CDR3 reads CASSLGHNYNEQFF. As DNA, the CDR3 is TGCGCCAGCAGCTTGGGTCACAACTACAATGAGCAGTTCTTC.

This clonotype was recorded at least ten times. This chain connects TRBV20-1 to TRBJ1-1; TRBD1 might be the D (6 bases). Germline V CDR1 and CDR2: DFQATT, SNEGSKA (reference sequence). V was trimmed by 3 bases and J by 3 bases, leaving 11 bases between them. This CDR3 has 13 amino acids. The CDR3 here is CSASWDTDTEAFF. The CDR3 DNA sequence: TGCAGTGCTAGCTGGGACACCGACACTGAAGCTTTCTTT.